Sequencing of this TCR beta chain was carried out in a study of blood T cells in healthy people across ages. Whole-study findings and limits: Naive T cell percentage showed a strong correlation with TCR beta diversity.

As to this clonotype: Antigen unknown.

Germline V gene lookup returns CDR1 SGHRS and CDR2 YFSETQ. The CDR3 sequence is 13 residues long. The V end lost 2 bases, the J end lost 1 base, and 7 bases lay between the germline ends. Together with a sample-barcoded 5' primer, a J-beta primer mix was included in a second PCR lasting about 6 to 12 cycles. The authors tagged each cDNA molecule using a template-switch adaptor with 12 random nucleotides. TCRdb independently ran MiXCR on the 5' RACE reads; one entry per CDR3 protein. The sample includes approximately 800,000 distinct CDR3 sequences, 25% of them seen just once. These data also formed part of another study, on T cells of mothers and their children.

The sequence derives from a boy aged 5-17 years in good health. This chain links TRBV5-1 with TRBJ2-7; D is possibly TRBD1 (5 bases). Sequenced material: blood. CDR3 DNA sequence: TGCGCCAGCAGCTTTCACAGGTCCTACGAGCAGTACTTC. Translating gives CASSFHRSYEQYF.